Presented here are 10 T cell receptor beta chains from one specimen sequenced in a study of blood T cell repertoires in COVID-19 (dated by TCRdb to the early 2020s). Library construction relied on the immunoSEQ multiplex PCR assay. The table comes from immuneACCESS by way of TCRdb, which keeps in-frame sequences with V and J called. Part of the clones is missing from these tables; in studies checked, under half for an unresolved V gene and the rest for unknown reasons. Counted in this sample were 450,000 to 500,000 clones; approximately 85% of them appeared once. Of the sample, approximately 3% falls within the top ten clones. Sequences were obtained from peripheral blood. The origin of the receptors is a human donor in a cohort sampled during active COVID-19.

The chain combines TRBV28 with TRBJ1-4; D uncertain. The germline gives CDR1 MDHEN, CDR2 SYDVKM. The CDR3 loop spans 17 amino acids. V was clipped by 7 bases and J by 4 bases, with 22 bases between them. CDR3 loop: CASTTVREDPNNEKLFF. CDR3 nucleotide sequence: TGTGCCAGCACTACTGTACGGGAGGACCCCAATAATGAAAAACTGTTTTTT.

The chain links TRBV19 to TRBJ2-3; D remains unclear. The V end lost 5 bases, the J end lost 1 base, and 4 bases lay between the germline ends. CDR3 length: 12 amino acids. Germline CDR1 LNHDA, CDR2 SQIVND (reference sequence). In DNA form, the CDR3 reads TGTGCCAGTAGTCTCCGCACAGATACGCAGTATTTT. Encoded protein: CASSLRTDTQYF.

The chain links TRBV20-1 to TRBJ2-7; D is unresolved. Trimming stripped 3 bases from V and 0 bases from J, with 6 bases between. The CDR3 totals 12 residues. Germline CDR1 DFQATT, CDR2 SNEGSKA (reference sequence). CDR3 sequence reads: CSASFNSYEQYF. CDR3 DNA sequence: TGCAGTGCTAGTTTTAACTCCTACGAGCAGTACTTC.

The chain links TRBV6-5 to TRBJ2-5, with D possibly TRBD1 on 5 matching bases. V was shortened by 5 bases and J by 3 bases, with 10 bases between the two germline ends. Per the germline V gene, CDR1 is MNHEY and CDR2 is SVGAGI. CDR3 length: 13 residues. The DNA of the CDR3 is TGTGCCAGCAGTCTCTGGGGCGAAGAGACCCAGTACTTC. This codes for CASSLWGEETQYF.

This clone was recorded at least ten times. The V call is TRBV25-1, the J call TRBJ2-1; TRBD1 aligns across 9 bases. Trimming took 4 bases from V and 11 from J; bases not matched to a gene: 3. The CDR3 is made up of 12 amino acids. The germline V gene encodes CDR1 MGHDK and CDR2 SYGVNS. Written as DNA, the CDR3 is TGTGCCAGCAGTGTTACAGGGGGCAAGCAGTTCTTC. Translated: CASSVTGGKQFF. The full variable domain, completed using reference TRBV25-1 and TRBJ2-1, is EADIYQTPRYLVIGTGKKITLECSQTMGHDKMYWYQQDPGMELHLIHYSYGVNSTEKGDLSSESTVSRIRTEHFPLTLESARPSHTSQYLCASSVTGGKQFFGPGTRLTVL.

The CDR3 is CASSQDGQTQYF. The CDR3 DNA is TGTGCCAGCAGCCAAGATGGGCAGACCCAGTACTTC. V is TRBV3-1 (or the pseudogene TRBV3-2) and J is TRBJ2-5; no reliable D call. CDR1 is LGHDT and CDR2 is YNNKEL in the germline V gene (reference sequence). CDR3 length: 12 amino acids. V lost 0 bases and J lost 6, with 5 bases in between.

The CDR3 DNA follows: TGTGCCAGCAGCTTAAGTAGCGGGCGGGTCTGGGGGGAGACCCAGTACTTC. It yields the protein CASSLSSGRVWGETQYF. The chain employs TRBV7-2 and TRBJ2-5; 7 nucleotides match TRBD2. This CDR3 has 17 residues. Trimming took 2 bases from V and 5 from J; bases not matched to a gene: 14. Germline V CDR1 and CDR2: SGHTA, FQGNSA.

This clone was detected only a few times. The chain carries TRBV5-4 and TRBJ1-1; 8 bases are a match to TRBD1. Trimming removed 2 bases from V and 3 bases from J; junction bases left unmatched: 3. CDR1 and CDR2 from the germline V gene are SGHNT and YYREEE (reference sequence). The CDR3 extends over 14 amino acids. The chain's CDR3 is CASSFRGRDTEAFF. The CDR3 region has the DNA TGTGCCAGCAGCTTCAGGGGGCGCGACACTGAAGCTTTCTTT.

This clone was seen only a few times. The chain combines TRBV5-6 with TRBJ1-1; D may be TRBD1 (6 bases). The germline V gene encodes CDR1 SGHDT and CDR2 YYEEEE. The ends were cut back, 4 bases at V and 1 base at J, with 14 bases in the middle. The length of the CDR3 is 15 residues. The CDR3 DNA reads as TGTGCCAGCAGCCTGATAGGGGGTGGGAACACTGAAGCTTTCTTT. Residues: CASSLIGGGNTEAFF. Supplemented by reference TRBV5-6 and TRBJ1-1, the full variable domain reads DAGVTQSPTHLIKTRGQQVTLRCSPKSGHDTVSWYQQALGQGPQFIFQYYEEEERQRGNFPDRFSGHQFPNYSSELNVNALLLGDSALYLCASSLIGGGNTEAFFGQGTRLTVV.

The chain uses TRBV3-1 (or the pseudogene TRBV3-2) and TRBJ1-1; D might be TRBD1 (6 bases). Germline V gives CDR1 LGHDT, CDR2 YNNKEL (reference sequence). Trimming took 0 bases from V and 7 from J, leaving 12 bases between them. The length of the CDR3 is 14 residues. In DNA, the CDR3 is TGTGCCAGCAGCCAAGATGGGGGCTGGGGTGAAGCTTTCTTT. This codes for CASSQDGGWGEAFF.